This TCR beta chain came from a study of blood T cell repertoires in COVID-19. TCRdb's copy holds only in-frame clones and misses some; the assay was immunoSEQ multiplex PCR. The sample shows 400,000 to 500,000 clones, roughly 84% of them seen only once. Participants came from roughly 24 US areas, aged roughly 18 to 89 years. Participants had their cohort set by participant-reported clinical history. Per germline, CDR1 MGHDK and CDR2 SYGVNS. This CDR3 spans 15 amino acids. Losses at the gene ends were 3 bases for V and 4 bases for J; bases not matched to a gene: 6. The receptor's source is a woman between 18 and 30 years old who had been exposed to COVID-19. The sample was PBMCs or T cells enriched from blood (not recorded which). This chain links TRBV25-1 with TRBJ2-7; 10 bases fit TRBD1. The CDR3 sequence: CASSDGQGGRYEQYF. CDR3 bases: TGTGCCAGCAGTGATGGACAGGGGGGTAGGTACGAGCAGTACTTC.